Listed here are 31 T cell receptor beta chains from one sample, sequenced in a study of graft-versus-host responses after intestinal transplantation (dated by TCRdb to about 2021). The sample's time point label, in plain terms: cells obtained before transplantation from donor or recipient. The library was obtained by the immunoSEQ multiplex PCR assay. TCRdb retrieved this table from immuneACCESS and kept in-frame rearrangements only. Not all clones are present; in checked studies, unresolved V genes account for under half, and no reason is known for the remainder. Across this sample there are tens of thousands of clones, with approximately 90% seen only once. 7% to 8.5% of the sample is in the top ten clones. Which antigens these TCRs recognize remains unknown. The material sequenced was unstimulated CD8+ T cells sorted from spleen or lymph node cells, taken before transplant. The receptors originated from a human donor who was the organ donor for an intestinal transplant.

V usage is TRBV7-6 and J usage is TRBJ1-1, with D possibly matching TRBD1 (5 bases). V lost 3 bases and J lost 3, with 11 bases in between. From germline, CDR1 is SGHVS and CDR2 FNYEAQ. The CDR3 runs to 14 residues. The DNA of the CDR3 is TGTGCCAGCAGCTTGACAGAAGACTACACTGAAGCTTTCTTT. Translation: CASSLTEDYTEAFF.

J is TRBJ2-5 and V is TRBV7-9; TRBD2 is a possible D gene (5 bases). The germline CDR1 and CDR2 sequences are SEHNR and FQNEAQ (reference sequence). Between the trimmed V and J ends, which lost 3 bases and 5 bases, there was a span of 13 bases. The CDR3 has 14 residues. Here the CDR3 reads CASSFGIVGETQYF. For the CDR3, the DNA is TGTGCCAGCAGCTTCGGGATAGTTGGCGAGACCCAGTACTTC.

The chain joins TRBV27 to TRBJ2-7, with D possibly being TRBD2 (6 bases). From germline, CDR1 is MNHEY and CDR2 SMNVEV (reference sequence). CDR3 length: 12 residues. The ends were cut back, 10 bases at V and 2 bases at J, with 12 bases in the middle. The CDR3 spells CAIGAGPYEQYF. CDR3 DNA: TGTGCCATAGGCGCGGGGCCCTACGAGCAGTACTTC.

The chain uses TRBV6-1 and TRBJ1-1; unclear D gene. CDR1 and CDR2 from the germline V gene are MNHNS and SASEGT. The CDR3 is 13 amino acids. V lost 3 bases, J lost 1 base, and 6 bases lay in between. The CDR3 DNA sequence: TGTGCCAGCAGTGAGTGGCCGAACACTGAAGCTTTCTTT. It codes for CASSEWPNTEAFF.

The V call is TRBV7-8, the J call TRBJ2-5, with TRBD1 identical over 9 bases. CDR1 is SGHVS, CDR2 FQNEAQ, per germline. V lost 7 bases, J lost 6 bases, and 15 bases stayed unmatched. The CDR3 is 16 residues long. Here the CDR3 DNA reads TGTGCCAGCACCTCGTTTACAGGGGGCGGAAGGAAGACCCAGTACTTC. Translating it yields CASTSFTGGGRKTQYF.

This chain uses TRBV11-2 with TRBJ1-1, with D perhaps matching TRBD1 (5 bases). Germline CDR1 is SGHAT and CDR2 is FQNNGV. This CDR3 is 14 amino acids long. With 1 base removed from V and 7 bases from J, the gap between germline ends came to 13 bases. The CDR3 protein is CASSLVVGALEAFF. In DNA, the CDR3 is TGTGCCAGCAGCTTAGTAGTAGGGGCCCTTGAAGCTTTCTTT.

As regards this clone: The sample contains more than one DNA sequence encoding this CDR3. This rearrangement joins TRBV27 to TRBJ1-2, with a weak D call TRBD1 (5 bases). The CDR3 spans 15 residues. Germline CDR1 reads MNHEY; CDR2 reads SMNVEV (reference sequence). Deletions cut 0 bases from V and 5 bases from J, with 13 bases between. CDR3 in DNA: TGTGCCAGCAGTTTATCGTCAGGGTTAAATTATGGCTACACCTTC. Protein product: CASSLSSGLNYGYTF.

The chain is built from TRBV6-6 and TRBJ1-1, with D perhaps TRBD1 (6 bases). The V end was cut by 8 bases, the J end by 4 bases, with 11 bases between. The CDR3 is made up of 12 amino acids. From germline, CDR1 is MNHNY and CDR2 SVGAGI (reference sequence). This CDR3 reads CASGQGSTEAFF. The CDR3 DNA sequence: TGTGCCAGCGGGCAGGGGAGCACTGAAGCTTTCTTT.

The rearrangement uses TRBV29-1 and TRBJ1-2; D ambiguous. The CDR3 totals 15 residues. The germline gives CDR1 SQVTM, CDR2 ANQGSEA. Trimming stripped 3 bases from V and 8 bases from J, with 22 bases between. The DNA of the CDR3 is TGCAGCGTTGACCATTCCCTCGGGAGAGGTCGGGGCTACACCTTC. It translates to CSVDHSLGRGRGYTF.

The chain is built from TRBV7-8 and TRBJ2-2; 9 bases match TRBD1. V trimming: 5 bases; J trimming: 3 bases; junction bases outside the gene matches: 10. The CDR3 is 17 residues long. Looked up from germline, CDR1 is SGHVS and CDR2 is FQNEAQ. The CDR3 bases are TGTGCCAGCAGCCCATGGGACAGGGTGTCGCACACCGGGGAGCTGTTTTTT. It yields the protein CASSPWDRVSHTGELFF.

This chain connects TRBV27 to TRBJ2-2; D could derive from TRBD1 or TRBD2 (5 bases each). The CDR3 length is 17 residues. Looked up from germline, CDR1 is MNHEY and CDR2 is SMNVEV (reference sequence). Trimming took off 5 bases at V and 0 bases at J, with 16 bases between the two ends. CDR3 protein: CASSTPTGTPNTGELFF. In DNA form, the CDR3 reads TGTGCCAGCAGTACACCTACCGGGACCCCGAACACCGGGGAGCTGTTTTTT.

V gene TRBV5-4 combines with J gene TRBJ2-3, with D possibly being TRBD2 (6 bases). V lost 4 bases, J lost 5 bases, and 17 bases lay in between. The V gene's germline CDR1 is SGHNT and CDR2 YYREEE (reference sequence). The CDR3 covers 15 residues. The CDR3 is CASSDNRERRDTQYF. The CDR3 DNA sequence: TGTGCCAGCAGCGACAACCGGGAGAGGAGAGATACGCAGTATTTT.

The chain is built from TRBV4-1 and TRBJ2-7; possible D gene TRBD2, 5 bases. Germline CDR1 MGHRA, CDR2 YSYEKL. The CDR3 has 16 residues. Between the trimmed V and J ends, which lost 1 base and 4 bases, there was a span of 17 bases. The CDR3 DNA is TGCGCCAGCAGCCAAGCCTATCCCGGGATCTCTTACGAGCAGTACTTC. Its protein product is CASSQAYPGISYEQYF.

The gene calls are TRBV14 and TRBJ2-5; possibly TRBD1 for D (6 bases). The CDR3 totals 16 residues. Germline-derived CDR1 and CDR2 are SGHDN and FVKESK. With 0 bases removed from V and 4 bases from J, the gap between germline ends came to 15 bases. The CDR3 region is CASSQENYRAGETQYF. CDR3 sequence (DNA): TGTGCCAGCAGCCAAGAGAATTACAGGGCTGGAGAGACCCAGTACTTC. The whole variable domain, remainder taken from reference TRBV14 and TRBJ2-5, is EAGVTQFPSHSVIEKGQTVTLRCDPISGHDNLYWYRRVMGKEIKFLLHFVKESKQDESGMPNNRFLAERTGGTYSTLKVQPAELEDSGVYFCASSQENYRAGETQYFGPGTRLLVL.

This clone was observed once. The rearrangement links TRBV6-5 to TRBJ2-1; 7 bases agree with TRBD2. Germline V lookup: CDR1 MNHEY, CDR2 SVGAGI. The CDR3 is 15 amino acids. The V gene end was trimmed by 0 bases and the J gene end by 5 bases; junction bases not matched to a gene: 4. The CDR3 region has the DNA TGTGCCAGCAGTTACTCAGCTAGCGGCGACAATGAGCAGTTCTTC. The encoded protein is CASSYSASGDNEQFF.

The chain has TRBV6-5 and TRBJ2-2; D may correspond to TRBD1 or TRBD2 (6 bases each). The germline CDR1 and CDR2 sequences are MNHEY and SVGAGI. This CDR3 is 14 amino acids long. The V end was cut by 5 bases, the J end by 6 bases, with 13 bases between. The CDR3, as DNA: TGTGCCAGCAGTGTCCGGGGGCCCGCCGGGGAGCTGTTTTTT. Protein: CASSVRGPAGELFF.

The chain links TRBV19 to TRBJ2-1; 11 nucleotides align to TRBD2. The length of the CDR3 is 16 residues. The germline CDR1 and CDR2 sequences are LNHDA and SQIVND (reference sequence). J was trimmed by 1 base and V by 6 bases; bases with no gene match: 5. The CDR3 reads CASRPRLAGSYNEQFF. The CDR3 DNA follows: TGTGCCAGTAGACCTCGACTAGCGGGATCCTACAATGAGCAGTTCTTC.

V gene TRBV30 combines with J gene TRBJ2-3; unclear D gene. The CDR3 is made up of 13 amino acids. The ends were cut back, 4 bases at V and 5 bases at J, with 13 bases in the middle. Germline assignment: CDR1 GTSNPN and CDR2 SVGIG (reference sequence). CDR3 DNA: TGTGCCTGGATCCGACCGGGTGGAGATACGCAGTATTTT. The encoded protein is CAWIRPGGDTQYF.

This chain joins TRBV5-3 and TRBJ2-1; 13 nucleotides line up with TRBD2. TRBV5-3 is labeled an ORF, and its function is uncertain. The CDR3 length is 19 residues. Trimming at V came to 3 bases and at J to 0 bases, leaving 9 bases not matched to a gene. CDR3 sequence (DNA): TGTGCCAGAAGCTCCGGGACTAGCGGGAAGGGAAGCTCCTACAATGAGCAGTTCTTC. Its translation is CARSSGTSGKGSSYNEQFF.

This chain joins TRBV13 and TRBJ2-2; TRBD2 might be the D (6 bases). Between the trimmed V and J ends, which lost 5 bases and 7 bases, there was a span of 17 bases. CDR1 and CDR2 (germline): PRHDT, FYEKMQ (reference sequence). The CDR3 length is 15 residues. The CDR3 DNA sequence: TGTGCCAGCAGCCCCAGACTAGTTTCCATCGGGGAGCTGTTTTTT. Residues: CASSPRLVSIGELFF.

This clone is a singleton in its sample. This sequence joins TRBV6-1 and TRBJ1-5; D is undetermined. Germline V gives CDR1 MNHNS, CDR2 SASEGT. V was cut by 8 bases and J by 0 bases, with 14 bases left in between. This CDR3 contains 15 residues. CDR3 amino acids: CASLKGHYSNQPQHF. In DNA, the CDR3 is TGTGCCAGCCTTAAGGGCCATTATAGCAATCAGCCCCAGCATTTT.

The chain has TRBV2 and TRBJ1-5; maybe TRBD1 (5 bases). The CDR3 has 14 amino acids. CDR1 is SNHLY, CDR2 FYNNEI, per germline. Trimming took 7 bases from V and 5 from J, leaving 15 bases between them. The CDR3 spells CASNGVGADQPQHF. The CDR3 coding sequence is TGTGCCAGCAATGGGGTTGGGGCAGATCAGCCCCAGCATTTT.

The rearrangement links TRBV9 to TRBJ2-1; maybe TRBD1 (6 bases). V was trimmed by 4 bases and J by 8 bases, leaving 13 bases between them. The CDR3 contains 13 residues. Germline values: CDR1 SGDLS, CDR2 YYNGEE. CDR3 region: CASSTPNRDEQFF. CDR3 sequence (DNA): TGTGCCAGCAGCACCCCAAACAGGGATGAGCAGTTCTTC.

CDR3 region: CASSKGGGELFF. CDR3 in DNA: TGTGCCAGTAGTAAAGGAGGCGGGGAGCTGTTTTTT. The chain has TRBV19 and TRBJ2-2; a possible D gene is TRBD2 (5 bases). Looked up from germline, CDR1 is LNHDA and CDR2 is SQIVND (reference sequence). The CDR3 sequence is 12 residues long. V was trimmed by 4 bases and J by 7 bases, leaving 7 bases between them.

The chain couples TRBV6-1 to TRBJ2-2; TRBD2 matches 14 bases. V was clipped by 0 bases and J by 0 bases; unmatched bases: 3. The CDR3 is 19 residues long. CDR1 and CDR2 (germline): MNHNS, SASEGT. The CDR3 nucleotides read TGTGCCAGCAGTGAAGCGCGGACTAGCGGGGGGTCGAACACCGGGGAGCTGTTTTTT. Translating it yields CASSEARTSGGSNTGELFF.

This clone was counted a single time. In DNA, the CDR3 is TGCGCCAGCAGGGCTAGCGGGAGTTACGAGCAGTACTTC. This sequence encodes CASRASGSYEQYF. V is TRBV10-1 and J is TRBJ2-7; 10 nucleotides align to TRBD2. Germline CDR1 reads WNHNN; CDR2 reads SYGVQD (reference sequence). J lost 4 bases, V lost 6 bases, and 3 bases had no gene match. The CDR3 extends over 13 amino acids.

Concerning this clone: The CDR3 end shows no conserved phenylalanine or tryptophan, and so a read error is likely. CDR3 bases: TGTGCCAGCAGTCCGGCCATGCCAGAGCCCGGGGAGCTGTTTCTT. Its protein product is CASSPAMPEPGELFL. The gene calls are TRBV27 and TRBJ2-2; D gene unclear. V was pared by 5 bases and J by 6 bases, with 16 bases between. CDR1 MNHEY and CDR2 SMNVEV come from the germline V gene (reference sequence). The CDR3 is made up of 15 amino acids.

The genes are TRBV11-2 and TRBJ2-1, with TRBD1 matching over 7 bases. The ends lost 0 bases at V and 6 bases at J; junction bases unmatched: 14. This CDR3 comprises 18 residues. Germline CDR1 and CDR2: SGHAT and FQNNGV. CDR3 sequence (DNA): TGTGCCAGCAGCTTAGATCGTAGGGAGACAGGGAGTTTCAATGAGCAGTTCTTC. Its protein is CASSLDRRETGSFNEQFF.

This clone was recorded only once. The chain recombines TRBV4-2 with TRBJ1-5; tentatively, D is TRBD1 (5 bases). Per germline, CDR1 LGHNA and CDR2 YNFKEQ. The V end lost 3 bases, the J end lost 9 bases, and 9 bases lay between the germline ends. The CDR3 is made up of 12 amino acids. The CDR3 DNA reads TGTGCCAGCAGCCACCCTGGGGGGCCCCAGCATTTT. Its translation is CASSHPGGPQHF.

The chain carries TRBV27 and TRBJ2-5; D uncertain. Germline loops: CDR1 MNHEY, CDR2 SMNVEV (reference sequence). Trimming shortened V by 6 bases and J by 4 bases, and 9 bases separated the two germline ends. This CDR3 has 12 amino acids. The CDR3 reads CASSPSGETQYF. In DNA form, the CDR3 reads TGTGCCAGCAGCCCATCGGGAGAGACCCAGTACTTC.

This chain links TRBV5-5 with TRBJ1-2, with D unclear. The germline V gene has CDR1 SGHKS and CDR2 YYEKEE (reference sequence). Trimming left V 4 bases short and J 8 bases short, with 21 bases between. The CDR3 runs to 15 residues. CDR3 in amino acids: CASSRTQVATEGYTF. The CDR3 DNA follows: TGTGCCAGCAGCCGGACCCAAGTCGCGACGGAGGGCTACACCTTC.